This T cell receptor (beta chain) derives from a study of molecular identifiers for immune sequencing clone quantification. Study-level background: Replicates split RNA from approximately 22,000 or 94,000 naive CD8 cells five ways, and the researchers sequenced four portions.

Study observations and caveats: In cases of identical TCR molecules sharing a barcode, highly expanded clone sizes could be underestimated.

At least ten counts were recorded for this clonotype. What it recognizes is unknown. TCRdb fed the PCR reads into MiXCR, producing one record per CDR3 protein. The sample has over 60,000 distinct CDR3 sequences; over 15% are singletons. The germline V gene encodes CDR1 MNHEY and CDR2 SVGEGT. There are 12 residues in the CDR3. The ends were cut back, 2 bases at V and 8 bases at J, with 9 bases in the middle. The chain has TRBV6-2 or TRBV6-3 and TRBJ2-5; no firm D call. This sequence was found in a human donor in good health. Some libraries in this study had Jurkat cell RNA spiked in. Material: naive CD8+ T cells from blood, with Jurkat cell RNA spiked in. The subset here: FACS-sorted CD8+CD4-CCR7+CD45RA+ naive T cells. CDR3 bases: TGTGCCAGCAGTTACATGCAAACTACCCAGTACTTC. As protein: CASSYMQTTQYF.